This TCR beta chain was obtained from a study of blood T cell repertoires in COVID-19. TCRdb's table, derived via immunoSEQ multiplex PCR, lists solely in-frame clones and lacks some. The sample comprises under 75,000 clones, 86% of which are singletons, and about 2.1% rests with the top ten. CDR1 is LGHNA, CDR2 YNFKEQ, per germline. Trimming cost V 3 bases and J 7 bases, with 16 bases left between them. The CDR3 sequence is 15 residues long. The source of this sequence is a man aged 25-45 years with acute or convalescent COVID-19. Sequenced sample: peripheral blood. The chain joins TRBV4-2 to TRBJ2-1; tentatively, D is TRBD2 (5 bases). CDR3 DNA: TGTGCCAGCAGCCACGAAAGACTAACGGGGAATGAGCAGTTCTTC. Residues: CASSHERLTGNEQFF.